In its sample, the clone carrying this T cell receptor beta chain was seen a few times. This specimen comes from a study of T cell changes during pregnancy in multiple sclerosis. Some clones are missing from TCRdb's copy, which holds only in-frame ones; the method was immunoSEQ multiplex PCR. The sample consists of 75,000 to 95,000 clones, roughly 92% of them appearing once. The CDR3 consists of 12 residues. The germline gives CDR1 MGHDK, CDR2 SYGVNS. The V and J ends lost 6 bases and 8 bases respectively, with 13 bases between them. V and J are TRBV25-1 and TRBJ1-1, with D perhaps TRBD1 (6 bases). This TCR was sampled from a female donor with multiple sclerosis, enrolled in a pregnancy study. This specimen was peripheral blood, taken after pregnancy. The CDR3 bases are TGTGCCAGCAGCCTATCAGGGGACGAAGCTTTCTTT. Its translation is CASSLSGDEAFF. Full variable domain (rest looked up from reference TRBV25-1 and TRBJ1-1): EADIYQTPRYLVIGTGKKITLECSQTMGHDKMYWYQQDPGMELHLIHYSYGVNSTEKGDLSSESTVSRIRTEHFPLTLESARPSHTSQYLCASSLSGDEAFFGQGTRLTVV.